The clone carrying this TCR beta chain was seen a few times. This specimen comes from a study of blood T cells in healthy people across ages. Through a sample-barcoded 5' primer and a J-beta primer mix, a second PCR was run for roughly 6 to 12 cycles. Sequencing recovered at least 2.5 million CDR3-containing paired-end reads from each sample. Each CDR3 protein is one row after TCRdb ran MiXCR on the 5' RACE reads. The repertoire holds roughly 1,000,000 distinct CDR3 sequences, around 27% seen once, with approximately 0.79% in the top ten. V was shortened by 10 bases and J by 0 bases, with 8 bases between the two germline ends. The CDR3 is 12 amino acids. These data were also reused for a study on T cells of mothers and their children.

The sequencing input was blood. This sequence was found in a girl aged 2-10 years in good health. J is TRBJ2-3 and V is TRBV12-3 or TRBV12-4; no clear D gene. The CDR3 sequence: CAIPGSTDTQYF. CDR3 DNA sequence: TGTGCCATTCCTGGGAGCACAGATACGCAGTATTTT.